The present T cell receptor beta chain was sequenced within a study of shared clonotypes between healthy human individuals. Germline V CDR1 and CDR2: SGHAT, FQDESV (reference sequence). V shed 4 bases, J shed 9 bases, and the junction held 7 bases outside the gene matches. CDR3 length: 15 residues. Sequencing used immunoSEQ multiplex PCR; TCRdb keeps in-frame clones, though not all of them. Of fewer than 500,000 clones listed, almost 80% are singletons. This TCR came from a woman between 40 and 55 years old in good health. Some clones in this sample may be carry-over from other donors' samples. The sequencing sample was made of PBMCs. This chain joins TRBV11-1 and TRBJ2-6; 9 nucleotides match TRBD1. This chain's CDR3 is CASSSGTGTVNVLTF. The DNA of the CDR3 is TGTGCCAGCAGCTCCGGGACAGGGACGGTCAACGTCCTGACTTTC.